The rows below give T cell receptor beta chains drawn from one sample of a study of patients and donors after allogeneic stem cell transplantation. In TCRdb, the RT-PCR reads were re-called with MiXCR into one record per CDR3 protein. The sample holds about 960,000 distinct CDR3 sequences; over 15% are singletons and the top ten take around 6%. Sequenced material: blood, either unsorted or a sorted T cell fraction (not recorded which). All receptors derive from a human donor who was either an allogeneic HSCT recipient or a stem cell or donor lymphocyte infusion donor (not recorded which). It is not recorded whose cells these are; they may come from a transplant donor. Both conserved end residues are part of each CDR3. D genes are given only for firm matches. Part of the rows lack a size; the others show once, few, many or a class for expanded clones.

cdr3_length	d_call	v_call	j_call	clone_size	cdr3_aa	cdr3_nt
14	NA	TRBV15	TRBJ1-2	few	CATSRDGIGAGYTF	TGTGCCACCAGCAGAGATGGGATAGGGGCCGGCTACACCTTC
13	TRBD2	TRBV25-1	TRBJ2-1	NA	CASTSGIYNEQFF	TGTGCCAGCACCAGCGGGATATACAATGAGCAGTTCTTC
16	TRBD1	TRBV6-5	TRBJ1-2	few	CASSSSGGLYSMNYTF	TGTGCCAGCAGTTCCTCAGGGGGGCTCTATTCTATGAACTACACCTTC
13	NA	TRBV20-1	TRBJ1-1	few	CSVKGGSNTEAFF	TGCAGTGTTAAGGGGGGATCTAACACTGAAGCTTTCTTT
12	TRBD1	TRBV20-1	TRBJ1-1	NA	CSATDRAAEAFF	TGCAGTGCCACGGACAGGGCCGCTGAAGCTTTCTTT
14	NA	TRBV24-1	TRBJ2-7	NA	CATSDPRTSYEQYF	TGTGCCACCAGTGACCCTAGGACTTCCTACGAGCAGTACTTC
19	TRBD1	TRBV12-3/TRBV12-4	TRBJ2-2	NA	CASSSIRQGAVIRFGELFF	TGTGCCAGCAGTTCGATTCGACAGGGGGCCGTCATTCGTTTCGGGGAGCTGTTTTTT
15	NA	TRBV6-2/TRBV6-3	TRBJ2-7	NA	CASSTLALGLDEQYF	TGTGCCAGCAGTACCCTAGCGCTGGGGTTGGACGAGCAGTACTTC
13	NA	TRBV12-3/TRBV12-4	TRBJ1-1	many	CASSPPRGTEAFF	TGTGCCAGCAGTCCCCCGAGGGGAACTGAAGCTTTCTTT
15	NA	TRBV5-1	TRBJ2-1	NA	CASSLDVSSYNEQFF	TGCGCCAGCAGCTTGGACGTAAGCTCCTACAATGAGCAGTTCTTC
14	NA	TRBV10-3	TRBJ2-2	many	CAISGTDNTGELFF	TGTGCCATCAGCGGGACGGATAACACCGGGGAGCTGTTTTTT
14	NA	TRBV12-3/TRBV12-4	TRBJ1-2	NA	CASSLVQLNYGYTF	TGTGCCAGCAGTTTGGTACAGCTTAACTATGGCTACACCTTC
17	NA	TRBV10-3	TRBJ1-1	NA	CAISNHRDTEMNTEAFF	TGTGCCATCAGTAACCACCGGGACACTGAGATGAACACTGAAGCTTTCTTT
17	NA	TRBV4-3	TRBJ2-3	NA	CASSQDAAGVRPDTQYF	TGCGCCAGCAGCCAAGATGCCGCCGGGGTACGCCCAGATACGCAGTATTTT
17	TRBD2	TRBV20-1	TRBJ2-1	NA	CSATGLAGGVTYNEQFF	TGCAGTGCCACGGGACTAGCGGGGGGAGTAACGTACAATGAGCAGTTCTTC
14	NA	TRBV12-3/TRBV12-4	TRBJ2-1	few	CASSPNNSFDEQFF	TGTGCCAGCAGTCCCAATAATAGCTTTGATGAGCAGTTCTTC
15	NA	TRBV20-1	TRBJ1-5	few	CSARSRGHGNQPQHF	TGCAGTGCTAGATCCAGGGGTCATGGCAATCAGCCCCAGCATTTT
18	TRBD2	TRBV5-1	TRBJ2-1	few	CASSSPPSSGRRNNEQFF	TGCGCCAGCAGCTCACCACCATCTAGCGGGAGAAGGAACAATGAGCAGTTCTTC
15	TRBD1	TRBV12-3/TRBV12-4	TRBJ1-3	NA	CASRRPAGGAYTIYF	TGTGCCAGCAGACGCCCCGCAGGGGGCGCGTACACCATATATTTT
15	TRBD2	TRBV29-1	TRBJ2-5	many	CSVRGTSGRRETQYF	TGCAGCGTCCGCGGGACTAGCGGGAGGCGAGAGACCCAGTACTTC
11	NA	TRBV20-1	TRBJ1-4	many	CSARRVEKLFF	TGCAGTGCTAGACGGGTAGAAAAACTGTTTTTT
15	NA	TRBV27	TRBJ2-1	NA	CASSLWQSINEEQFF	TGTGCCAGCAGTTTGTGGCAGAGTATCAATGAGGAGCAGTTCTTC
15	TRBD1	TRBV11-2	TRBJ2-7	NA	CASRAGTGTSYEQYF	TGTGCCAGCAGAGCCGGGACAGGGACATCCTACGAGCAGTACTTC
13	TRBD2	TRBV2	TRBJ2-5	NA	CASTSGRLETQYF	TGTGCCAGCACTAGCGGGAGATTAGAGACCCAGTACTTC
10	NA	TRBV10-3	TRBJ2-7	few	CAISEYEQYF	TGTGCCATCAGTGAATACGAGCAGTACTTC
16	NA	TRBV23-1	TRBJ2-7	NA	CASSPSPGRNTYEQYF	TGCGCCAGCAGTCCGAGCCCGGGACGGAACACCTACGAGCAGTACTTC
14	NA	TRBV27	TRBJ2-7	NA	CASSLKDSGYEQYF	TGTGCCAGCAGTTTAAAAGATAGCGGCTACGAGCAGTACTTC
16	NA	TRBV7-7	TRBJ2-3	NA	CASSLRPGLNTDTQYF	TGTGCCAGCAGCTTAAGGCCGGGACTCAACACAGATACGCAGTATTTT
16	NA	TRBV2	TRBJ2-1	many	CASSESGDRPYNEQFF	TGTGCCAGCAGTGAAAGCGGGGACAGGCCATACAATGAGCAGTTCTTC
18	TRBD2	TRBV5-1	TRBJ2-3	NA	CASSYYSSGGRYTDTQYF	TGCGCCAGCAGCTATTACTCTAGCGGGGGCCGATACACAGATACGCAGTATTTT
14	TRBD2	TRBV28	TRBJ2-7	once	CASSLTSGIHEQYF	TGTGCCAGCAGTTTAACTAGCGGTATCCACGAGCAGTACTTC
12	NA	TRBV20-1	TRBJ1-3	few	CSADAQGNTIYF	TGCAGTGCAGACGCGCAGGGAAACACCATATATTTT
16	TRBD1	TRBV4-2	TRBJ1-1	NA	CASSQDPDRGGFAAFF	TGTGCCAGCAGCCAAGATCCCGACAGGGGTGGGTTCGCAGCTTTCTTT
15	NA	TRBV9	TRBJ1-5	NA	CASSVGSLSNQPQHF	TGTGCCAGCAGCGTAGGGTCCCTTAGCAATCAGCCCCAGCATTTT
17	NA	TRBV15	TRBJ2-2	NA	CATSRDEKGWDTGELFF	TGTGCCACCAGCAGAGATGAGAAAGGGTGGGACACCGGGGAGCTGTTTTTT
14	NA	TRBV14	TRBJ2-7	NA	CASRQQGSSYEQYF	TGTGCCAGCAGACAACAAGGAAGCTCCTACGAGCAGTACTTC
12	NA	TRBV20-1	TRBJ2-7	many	CSAREGGHEQYF	TGCAGTGCTAGAGAGGGAGGCCACGAGCAGTACTTC
15	NA	TRBV6-1	TRBJ1-2	few	CASSEGGIAPWGYTF	TGTGCCAGCAGTGAGGGGGGGATCGCTCCGTGGGGCTACACCTTC
15	NA	TRBV5-1	TRBJ2-1	few	CASSSRGPRDNEQFF	TGCGCCAGCAGCTCGAGGGGACCTCGTGACAATGAGCAGTTCTTC
16	TRBD1	TRBV7-9	TRBJ2-7	few	CASSFAPGQGSYEQYF	TGTGCCAGCAGCTTCGCGCCGGGACAGGGATCCTACGAGCAGTACTTC
17	TRBD2	TRBV11-2	TRBJ2-3	NA	CASSLEWLAGTTDTQYF	TGTGCCAGCAGCTTAGAGTGGCTAGCGGGGACCACAGATACGCAGTATTTT
15	NA	TRBV5-1	TRBJ2-3	NA	CASSPSLGSTDTQYF	TGCGCCAGCAGCCCGTCCCTAGGTAGCACAGATACGCAGTATTTT
13	TRBD1	TRBV16	TRBJ2-7	NA	CASSHLTGGEQYF	TGTGCCAGCAGCCACCTAACAGGGGGCGAGCAGTACTTC
16	NA	TRBV12-3/TRBV12-4	TRBJ2-4	NA	CASSLRGSMARNIQYF	TGTGCCAGCAGTTTACGGGGCTCTATGGCCCGGAACATTCAGTACTTC
14	NA	TRBV9	TRBJ2-7	NA	CASSVEARSYEQYF	TGTGCCAGCAGCGTAGAGGCCAGATCCTACGAGCAGTACTTC
18	TRBD2	TRBV2	TRBJ2-2	NA	CASSQGLAGFANTGELFF	TGTGCCAGCAGTCAAGGACTAGCGGGATTCGCGAACACCGGGGAGCTGTTTTTT